This is a list of T cell receptor beta chains from one sample in a study of shared clonotypes between healthy human individuals. The data were produced by immunoSEQ multiplex PCR, yet TCRdb's version contains in-frame clones alone and is incomplete. In the table there are some 600,000 clones, 96% of which are singletons. Sample: naive CD8+ T cells sorted from blood. The source of these receptors is a woman in her thirties in good health. CDR3s include the opening cysteine and the closing phenylalanine or tryptophan. A D gene is named only where the DNA matches it firmly. Clone size is given for some rows only: seen once, a few or many times, or a class if the clone is expanded.

d_call | clone_size | cdr3_length | j_call | v_call | cdr3_nt | cdr3_aa
TRBD2 | - | 13 | TRBJ2-7 | TRBV29-1 | TGCAGCGTTGAAGGGAGGACTAGGGGCGAGCAGTACTTC | CSVEGRTRGEQYF
- | - | 14 | TRBJ1-1 | TRBV27 | TGTGCCAGCAGTTTAAGATCGGTTGCCACTGAAGCTTTCTTT | CASSLRSVATEAFF
- | - | 14 | TRBJ2-1 | TRBV4-1 | TGCGCCAGCAGCCAAGATCGACTCAAAAATGAGCAGTTCTTC | CASSQDRLKNEQFF
- | - | 16 | TRBJ1-5 | TRBV4-1 | TGCGCCAGCAGCCAAGATCGCAGCTATAGCAATCAGCCCCAGCATTTT | CASSQDRSYSNQPQHF
- | once | 15 | TRBJ2-3 | TRBV7-2 | TGTGCCAGCAGCCGGGACCCCCGCAGCACAGATACGCAGTATTTT | CASSRDPRSTDTQYF
- | - | 14 | TRBJ2-7 | TRBV15 | TGTGCCACCAGCCCGGGCCTTAGCTCCTACGAGCAGTACTTC | CATSPGLSSYEQYF
- | - | 13 | TRBJ2-7 | TRBV28 | TGTGCCAGCACCTTCAGCCTTGCGTACGAGCAGTACTTC | CASTFSLAYEQYF
- | - | 14 | TRBJ2-7 | TRBV10-3 | TGTGCCATCAGTGAGTTTAAGGGGCTCGCCGAGCAGTACTTC | CAISEFKGLAEQYF
- | - | 17 | TRBJ2-1 | TRBV5-1 | TGCGCCAGCAGCTTGGCTAGTCTAGGAGTCAAGGGGGATGAGCAGTTCTTC | CASSLASLGVKGDEQFF
TRBD2 | - | 20 | TRBJ2-2 | TRBV5-4 | TGTGCCAGCAGCCCCACACGGGGACTAGCGGGACTGGTGAACACCGGGGAGCTGTTTTTT | CASSPTRGLAGLVNTGELFF
- | - | 14 | TRBJ2-7 | TRBV28 | TGTGCCAGCAGCTCGGGGGCGCGGGTTTACGAGCAGTACTTC | CASSSGARVYEQYF
TRBD2 | - | 16 | TRBJ2-1 | TRBV28 | TGTGCCAGCAGTTTCGGCCTAGCGGGAGGTTGGGCTGAGCAGTTCTTC | CASSFGLAGGWAEQFF
- | - | 16 | TRBJ1-1 | TRBV19 | TGTGCCAGTAGTTCCCGGGAATCCGCCTGGAACACTGAAGCTTTCTTT | CASSSRESAWNTEAFF
- | - | 16 | TRBJ2-3 | TRBV27 | TGTGCCAGCAGTTTAAGCATGGATGCGAGCACAGATACGCAGTATTTT | CASSLSMDASTDTQYF
- | - | 14 | TRBJ2-2 | TRBV27 | TGTGCCAGCAGTTTAGGACAGAACACCGGGGAGCTGTTTTTT | CASSLGQNTGELFF
- | - | 14 | TRBJ1-1 | TRBV13 | TGTGCCAGCAGCGGGTGGGACGGTAACACTGAAGCTTTCTTT | CASSGWDGNTEAFF
TRBD1 | - | 14 | TRBJ2-5 | TRBV11-2 | TGTGCCAGCAGCTTAGGGACAGGGTGGGAGACCCAGTACTTC | CASSLGTGWETQYF
- | - | 11 | TRBJ2-7 | TRBV20-1 | TGCAGTGCTGGACTTACCTACGAGCAGTACTTC | CSAGLTYEQYF
- | - | 13 | TRBJ2-7 | TRBV6-1 | TGTGCCAGCAGTGTGCTAAAGAGCTACGAGCAGTACTTC | CASSVLKSYEQYF
- | once | 12 | TRBJ2-6 | TRBV27 | TGTGCCTCTAGCTCTGGGGCCAACGTCCTGACTTTC | CASSSGANVLTF
- | - | 14 | TRBJ2-7 | TRBV9 | TGTGCCAGCAGCGTAGCTACGGGTGGCCACGAGCAGTACTTC | CASSVATGGHEQYF
TRBD2 | - | 13 | TRBJ2-7 | TRBV25-1 | TGTGCCAGCAGAGGCGGGAGTAACCACGAGCAGTACTTC | CASRGGSNHEQYF
- | - | 15 | TRBJ1-1 | TRBV10-1 | TGCGCCAGCAGTGATTCTGAGGGACTGAACACTGAAGCTTTCTTT | CASSDSEGLNTEAFF
- | - | 16 | TRBJ2-7 | TRBV2 | TGTGCCAGCAGTGAAGCCGAGCAGGGACCCCCGGGAGAGCAGTACTTC | CASSEAEQGPPGEQYF
TRBD2 | once | 15 | TRBJ2-7 | TRBV7-9 | TGTGCCAGCAGCCCGACTAGCGGGGGCCCCTACGAGCAGTACTTC | CASSPTSGGPYEQYF
TRBD2 | - | 15 | TRBJ2-7 | TRBV2 | TGTGCCAGCACGGTGCCGGCGGGAGTTCGTGGCGAGCAGTACTTC | CASTVPAGVRGEQYF
- | - | 17 | TRBJ1-2 | TRBV28 | TGTGCCAGCAGTTTTTGGGAAGATGACAGGAGGAACTATGGCTACACCTTC | CASSFWEDDRRNYGYTF
- | - | 13 | TRBJ1-1 | TRBV19 | TGTGCCAGTAGTATCGGGACGTACACTGAAGCTTTCTTT | CASSIGTYTEAFF
- | - | 13 | TRBJ2-2 | TRBV2 | TGTGCCAGCACGAGGGTGATGACCGGGGAGCTGTTTTTT | CASTRVMTGELFF
TRBD2 | - | 16 | TRBJ2-7 | TRBV2 | TGTGCCAGCAGAAAAGGGGACCGGGGACTAGGCCACGAGCAGTACTTC | CASRKGDRGLGHEQYF
TRBD2 | - | 14 | TRBJ2-5 | TRBV7-2 | TGTGCCAGCAGCCATGGACTAGCGGGAGATGTGCAGTACTTC | CASSHGLAGDVQYF
- | - | 15 | TRBJ2-1 | TRBV27 | TGTGCCAGCAGTATTACTAGCCGCGGCTACAATGAGCAGTTCTTC | CASSITSRGYNEQFF
TRBD2 | - | 14 | TRBJ2-3 | TRBV27 | TGTGCCAGCACACTAGCGGGGGGCACAGATACGCAGTATTTT | CASTLAGGTDTQYF
- | - | 12 | TRBJ1-5 | TRBV6-6 | TGTGCCAGCAGTGACAGCGCCCAGCCCCAGCATTTT | CASSDSAQPQHF
TRBD1 | - | 14 | TRBJ2-7 | TRBV27 | TGTGCCAGCAGTCACGGGACAGGGGGCGACGAGCAGTACTTC | CASSHGTGGDEQYF
- | - | 15 | TRBJ2-2 | TRBV27 | TGTGCCAGCAGTTTATCTTCAGGGCTGCCCGGGGAGCTGTTTTTT | CASSLSSGLPGELFF
TRBD2 | - | 17 | TRBJ2-2 | TRBV4-1 | TGCGCCAGCAGCCCCCTAGGCGGGAGGGCCGGGACCGGGGAGCTGTTTTTT | CASSPLGGRAGTGELFF
TRBD1 | - | 14 | TRBJ1-1 | TRBV13 | TGTGCCAGCAGGCCCGGGACAGGGAACACTGAAGCTTTCTTT | CASRPGTGNTEAFF
- | - | 14 | TRBJ2-7 | TRBV4-1 | TGCGCCAGCAGCCAAGTGTCCCCGCGCTACGAGCAGTACTTC | CASSQVSPRYEQYF
- | - | 15 | TRBJ2-6 | TRBV27 | TGTGCCAGCCTCACGCCGCGCTCTGGGGCCAACGTCCTGACTTTC | CASLTPRSGANVLTF
TRBD1 | - | 15 | TRBJ1-1 | TRBV6-1 | TGTGCCAGCAGGACGGGGACAGGGGGCAGGACTGAAGCTTTCTTT | CASRTGTGGRTEAFF
- | - | 13 | TRBJ2-2 | TRBV2 | TGTGCCAGCAGCGGGAGTTTCACCGGGGAGCTGTTTTTT | CASSGSFTGELFF
- | - | 13 | TRBJ2-3 | TRBV28 | TGTGCCAGCAGTTTCAGACCCACAGATACGCAGTATTTT | CASSFRPTDTQYF
- | - | 10 | TRBJ1-5 | TRBV6-5 | TGTGCCGTCGATGGACAGCCCCAGCATTTT | CAVDGQPQHF
TRBD2 | - | 16 | TRBJ2-1 | TRBV27 | TGTGCCAGCAGTGGACTAGCGGGATTCAGTGGTGATGAGCAGTTCTTC | CASSGLAGFSGDEQFF
- | - | 15 | TRBJ2-3 | TRBV30 | TGTGCCTGGAGAGTCACCCTAGTAGGAACAGATACGCAGTATTTT | CAWRVTLVGTDTQYF
TRBD2 | once | 16 | TRBJ2-7 | TRBV4-1 | TGCGCCAGCAGCCAAGTGACTGGGGGGGGCTCCTACGAGCAGTACTTC | CASSQVTGGGSYEQYF
- | - | 15 | TRBJ2-5 | TRBV6-1 | TGTGCCAGCAGTGATGAGGGTCGCATCCAAGAGACCCAGTACTTC | CASSDEGRIQETQYF
- | - | 18 | TRBJ2-3 | TRBV13 | TGTGCCAGCAGCCCTTACACCCCAGGGCGGGATGAGACAGATACGCAGTATTTT | CASSPYTPGRDETDTQYF
TRBD1 | - | 14 | TRBJ2-7 | TRBV10-1 | TGCGCCAGCAGTGCGACAGGGGGCCTCGGGGAGCAGTACTTC | CASSATGGLGEQYF